This T cell receptor beta chain was obtained from a study of T-cell memory formation after mild COVID-19. Whole-study context: Among the donors, TCR clusters were largely specific to each donor. Findings and caveats of the study: Specificity for SARS-CoV-2 was not confirmed among the second-wave clones peaking on day 37. Pre-infection memory showed some responding clones, and this suggested that cross-reactive memory joined.

TCRdb recomputed calls from the 5' RACE reads with MiXCR, one row per CDR3 protein. There are tens of thousands of distinct CDR3 sequences in the sample; about 13% occur only once, and about 29% lies in the top ten. This clonotype was observed a few times. Its antigen is not identified. This receptor was obtained from an adult woman who had mild COVID-19 (a few samples of this study predate the infection). Cell type and time point are not known. The specimen sequenced was PBMCs or a T cell subset sorted from them (not recorded which).

The CDR3 coding sequence is TGTGCCAGCAGTTTAGGACGGTGGAGTGAGCAGTTCTTC. It is translated as CASSLGRWSEQFF. J is TRBJ2-1 and V is TRBV27; D is ambiguous. Germline values: CDR1 MNHEY, CDR2 SMNVEV (reference sequence). The V end lost 2 bases, the J end lost 9 bases, and 11 bases lay between the germline ends. This CDR3 is 13 amino acids long.